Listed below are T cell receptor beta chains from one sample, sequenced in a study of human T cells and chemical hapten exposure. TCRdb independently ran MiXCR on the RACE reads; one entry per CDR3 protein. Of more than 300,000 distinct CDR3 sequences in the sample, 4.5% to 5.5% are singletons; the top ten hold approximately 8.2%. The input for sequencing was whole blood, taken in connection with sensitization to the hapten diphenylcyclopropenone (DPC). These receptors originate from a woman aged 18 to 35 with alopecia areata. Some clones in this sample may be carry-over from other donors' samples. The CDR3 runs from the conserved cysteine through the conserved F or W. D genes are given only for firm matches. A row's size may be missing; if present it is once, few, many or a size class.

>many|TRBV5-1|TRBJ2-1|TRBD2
TGCGCCACCCGACCGGCGGGGGGGAGGGATGAGCAGTTCTTC
CATRPAGGRDEQFF
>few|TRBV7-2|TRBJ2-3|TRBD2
TGTGCCAGCAGCTTAGGACTAAGCGGGGGTGGGAATACGCAGTATTTT
CASSLGLSGGGNTQYF
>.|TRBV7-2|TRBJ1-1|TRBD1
TGTGCCAGCAGGGAGGACAGGGGGCGGACTGAAGCTTTCTTT
CASREDRGRTEAFF
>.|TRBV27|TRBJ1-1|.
TGTGCCAGCAGTTTCCGAACAGGGAGATCCACTGAAGCTTTCTTT
CASSFRTGRSTEAFF
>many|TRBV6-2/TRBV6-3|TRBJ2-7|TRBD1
TGTGCCAGCCAGGACAGGTTCAGCTCGCGGGAGCAGTACTTC
CASQDRFSSREQYF
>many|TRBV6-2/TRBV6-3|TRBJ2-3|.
TGTGCCACCTACCTGGGCCGCCCCACAGATACGCAGTATTTT
CATYLGRPTDTQYF
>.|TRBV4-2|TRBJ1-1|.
TGTGCCAGCAGCCAAGATACTACGGGAGGAGCTTTCTTT
CASSQDTTGGAFF
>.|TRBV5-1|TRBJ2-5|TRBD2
TGCGCCAGCAGCTTGGATGGTAGCGGGAGGGGAGAGACCCAGTACTTC
CASSLDGSGRGETQYF
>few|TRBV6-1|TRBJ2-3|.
TGTGCCAGCAGTGAAGTCGGGACTTGGGACCTGGGTACGCAGTATTTT
CASSEVGTWDLGTQYF
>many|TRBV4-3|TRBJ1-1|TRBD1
TGCGCCAGCAGCCGACGCCGGGACAGTGAAGCTTTCTTT
CASSRRRDSEAFF
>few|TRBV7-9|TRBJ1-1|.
TGTGCCAGCAGCTTCGGGCTGCGGGGCGCTGAAGCTTTCTTT
CASSFGLRGAEAFF
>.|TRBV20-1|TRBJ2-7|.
TGCAGTGCCGTAACACAGGGACGCGGCGAGCAGTACTTC
CSAVTQGRGEQYF
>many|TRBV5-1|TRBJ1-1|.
TGCGCCAGCAGCTTCTCTGCGAACACTGAAGCTTTCTTT
CASSFSANTEAFF
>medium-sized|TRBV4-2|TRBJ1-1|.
TGTGCCAGCAGCGAAATGGCGGGGGACACTGAAGCTTTCTTT
CASSEMAGDTEAFF
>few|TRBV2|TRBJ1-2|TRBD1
TGTGCCAGCAGCGCCGGGACAGCTAACTATGGCTACACCTTC
CASSAGTANYGYTF
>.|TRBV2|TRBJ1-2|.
TGTGCCAGCGGAGGGGTCAAAGCTAACTATGGCTACACCTTC
CASGGVKANYGYTF
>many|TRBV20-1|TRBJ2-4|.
TGCAGTGCTAGAGAGGCAGGCAAAAACATTCAGTACTTC
CSAREAGKNIQYF
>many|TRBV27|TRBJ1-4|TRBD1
TGTGCCAGCAGTTTCCGGGACAGGCTAGAAAAACTGTTTTTT
CASSFRDRLEKLFF
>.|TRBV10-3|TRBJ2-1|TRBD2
TGTGCCATCAGTTTACTAGCGCTGGCGGGCAATGAGCAGTTCTTC
CAISLLALAGNEQFF
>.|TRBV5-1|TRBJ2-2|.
TGCGCCAGCAGCTTCCTTGGCGACACCGGGGAGCTGTTTTTT
CASSFLGDTGELFF
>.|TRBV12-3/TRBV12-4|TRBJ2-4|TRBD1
TGTGCCAGCAGTTTGATGGGCCAGGGGGCTTCCAAAAACATTCAGTACTTC
CASSLMGQGASKNIQYF
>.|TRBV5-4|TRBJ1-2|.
TGTGCCAGCAGCTCGACAGTCATCTATGGCTACACCTTC
CASSSTVIYGYTF
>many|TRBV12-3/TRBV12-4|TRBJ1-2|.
TGTGCCAGCAGTCGACAGGTTGGCGGGAACTATGGCTACACCTTC
CASSRQVGGNYGYTF
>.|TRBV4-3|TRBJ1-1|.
TGCGCCAGCAGCCAAGATCCGGAAAGGGAAGCTTTCTTT
CASSQDPEREAFF
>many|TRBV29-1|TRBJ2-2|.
TGCAGCGTTGAAACGGGGGCTAGCGTGGACACCGGGGAGCTGTTTTTT
CSVETGASVDTGELFF
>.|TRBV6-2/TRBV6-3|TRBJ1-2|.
TGTGCCAGCCGGGTCTACTATGGCTACACCTTC
CASRVYYGYTF
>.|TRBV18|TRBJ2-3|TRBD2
TGTGCCAGCTCACCACCTAGCGGGCCCACAGATACGCAGTATTTT
CASSPPSGPTDTQYF
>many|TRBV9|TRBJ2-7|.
TGTGCCAGCAGCCGGCAGGGAAGCTACGAGCAGTACTTC
CASSRQGSYEQYF
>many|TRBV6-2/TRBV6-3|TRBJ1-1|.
TGTGCCAGCGGACTCACTGAAGCTTTCTTT
CASGLTEAFF
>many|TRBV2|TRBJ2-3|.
TGTGCCAGCAGTGAAGAACGGACTTTCACAGATACGCAGTATTTT
CASSEERTFTDTQYF
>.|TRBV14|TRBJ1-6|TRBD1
TGTGCCAGCAGCCAAGATATGACAGGGAGGAGGCCCCTCCACTTT
CASSQDMTGRRPLHF
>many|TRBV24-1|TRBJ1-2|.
TGTGCCACCAGTGATAGGTCAGGGAACTATGGCTACACCTTC
CATSDRSGNYGYTF
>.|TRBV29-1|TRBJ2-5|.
TGCAGCGTTGTAGTTCTGGTGGGACAAATGGGAGAGACCCAGTACTTC
CSVVVLVGQMGETQYF
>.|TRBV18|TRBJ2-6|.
TGTGCCAGCTCACCATTCTCTGGGGCCAACGTCCTGACTTTC
CASSPFSGANVLTF
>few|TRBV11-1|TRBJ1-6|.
TGTGCCAGCAGCTTAGATTTGAATTCACCCCTCCACTTT
CASSLDLNSPLHF
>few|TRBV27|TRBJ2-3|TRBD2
TGTGCCAGCAGCTCCGAAGCGGGGGATACCTCTAGCACAGATACGCAGTATTTT
CASSSEAGDTSSTDTQYF
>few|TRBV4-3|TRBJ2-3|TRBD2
TGCGCCAGCAGCCAAGAAACCCGTCTAGCGGGGGCCTTAACAGATACGCAGTATTTT
CASSQETRLAGALTDTQYF
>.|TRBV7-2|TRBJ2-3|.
TGTGCCAGCAGCTTTTACTTGGACGCAGATACGCAGTATTTT
CASSFYLDADTQYF
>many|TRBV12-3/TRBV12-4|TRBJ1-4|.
TGTGCCACCCAGGACGGGGAAAAACTGTTTTTT
CATQDGEKLFF
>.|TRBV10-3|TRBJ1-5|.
TGTGCCATCAGTGAGTCTTTCTACGAGGGAAGCAATCAGCCCCAGCATTTT
CAISESFYEGSNQPQHF
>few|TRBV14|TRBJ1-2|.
TGTGCCAGCAGCCAAGTACACGGTTCTAACTATGGCTACACCTTC
CASSQVHGSNYGYTF
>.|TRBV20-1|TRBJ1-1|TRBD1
TGCAGTGCCAGAAGTCCGGGACAGGGGGCTGAAGCTTTCTTT
CSARSPGQGAEAFF
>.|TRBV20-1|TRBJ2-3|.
TGCAGTGCTAGAGATCAACATGGGGGAACGCAGTATTTT
CSARDQHGGTQYF
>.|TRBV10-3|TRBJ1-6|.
TGTGCCATCAGTGCCCAGGAAAATTCACCCCTCCACTTT
CAISAQENSPLHF
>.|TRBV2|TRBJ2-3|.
TGTGCCTGTCTAGGGCGAGACACAGATACGCAGTATTTT
CACLGRDTDTQYF
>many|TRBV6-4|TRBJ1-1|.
TGTGCCAGCAGTGCCACGGGGCTGAACACTGAAGCTTTCTTT
CASSATGLNTEAFF
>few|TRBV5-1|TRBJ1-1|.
TGCGCCAGCAGCTTGGCCCCAGGACAGAACGCTGAAGCTTTCTTT
CASSLAPGQNAEAFF
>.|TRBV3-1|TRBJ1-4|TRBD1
TGTGCCAGCAGAGCTTCCGGGACAGGGGAGGAAAAACTGTTTTTT
CASRASGTGEEKLFF
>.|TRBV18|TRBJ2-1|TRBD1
TGTGCCAGCTCACCTATACGGGGACAGAGCTCCTACAATGAGCAGTTCTTC
CASSPIRGQSSYNEQFF
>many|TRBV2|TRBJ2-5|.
TGTGCCAGCAGTGCAGGGCAAGAGACCCAGTACTTC
CASSAGQETQYF
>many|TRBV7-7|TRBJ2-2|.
TGTGCTAGCAGCTTTGCCGGGGAGCTGTTTTTT
CASSFAGELFF
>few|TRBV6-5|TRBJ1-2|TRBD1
TGTGCCAGCAGTTCGAGAAGGACAGGGAACTATGGCTACACCTTC
CASSSRRTGNYGYTF